Listed here is a single T cell receptor beta chain. Its cognate antigen is unknown. Germline V CDR1 and CDR2: GTSNPN, SVGIG (reference sequence). This CDR3 comprises 15 residues. Trimming removed 5 bases from V and 0 bases from J, with 16 bases in between. Documented time point: neoterminal ileum biopsy at postoperative endoscopy, about 6 months after surgery. Method: immunoSEQ multiplex PCR; TCRdb's copy keeps in-frame clones and lacks some. Of more than 15,000 clones listed, approximately 77% were seen once; the top ten hold approximately 3.9%. This sample was included in a study of T cell repertoires in ileal Crohn's disease. Study findings and constraints: Postoperative endoscopy occurred within one year, median roughly 6.9 months. Mucosal expansions were suggested to be mainly CD8 T cells.

This clonotype was sampled from an adult with Crohn's disease. V gene TRBV30 combines with J gene TRBJ1-1; tentative D call: TRBD1 (5 bases). Sequenced: ileal tissue. CDR3 amino acids: CAWSSWGGLNTEAFF. The CDR3 DNA reads TGTGCCTGGTCTTCCTGGGGGGGATTGAACACTGAAGCTTTCTTT.